The rows below give T cell receptor beta chains drawn from one sample of a study of siplizumab effects on memory and regulatory T cells. Sequencing used immunoSEQ multiplex PCR; TCRdb keeps in-frame clones, though not all of them. The sample lists tens of thousands of clones, approximately 97% seen once, with around 0.086% in the top ten. The sample taken for sequencing was naive CD8+ T cells sorted from blood. The receptors were sampled from a human donor in good health. The CDR3 runs from the conserved cysteine through the conserved F or W. D genes are given only for firm matches. A row's size may be missing; if present it is once, few, many or a size class.

v_call	clone_size	j_call	d_call	cdr3_nt	cdr3_aa
TRBV29-1	.	TRBJ1-1	.	TGCAGCGCTCCCTTTGGGGAACACACTGAAGCTTTCTTT	CSAPFGEHTEAFF
TRBV7-3	.	TRBJ2-1	.	TGTGCCAGCAGCTCATCCCCTCTCGAGGCACCCCCTTACAATGAGCAGTTCTTC	CASSSSPLEAPPYNEQFF
TRBV7-2	.	TRBJ2-7	.	TGTGCCAGCAGCTTGGGACCCAACGAGCAGTACTTC	CASSLGPNEQYF
TRBV11-2	.	TRBJ2-1	TRBD2	TGTGCCAGCAGCCATTGGGAGGCGGGGGTATACAATGAGCAGTTCTTC	CASSHWEAGVYNEQFF
TRBV7-9	.	TRBJ2-2	.	TGTGCCAGCAGCCGACCGGGACACAACACCGGGGAGCTGTTTTTT	CASSRPGHNTGELFF
TRBV7-6	once	TRBJ1-1	.	TGTGCCAGCAGCCAAGGGGGGGGCAGCGCGAACACTGAAGCTTTCTTT	CASSQGGGSANTEAFF
TRBV13	.	TRBJ1-2	.	TGTGCCAGCAGCTTAGTCCTGGGTTCGGGTGGCTACACCTTC	CASSLVLGSGGYTF
TRBV12-5	.	TRBJ2-3	TRBD2	TGTGCTAGTGGTTACTCCGGGGGGGCCTTTAGCACAGATACGCAGTATTTT	CASGYSGGAFSTDTQYF
TRBV7-7	.	TRBJ2-5	.	TGTGCCAGCGGGGGCCCGGGATCCGGGGAGACCCAGTACTTC	CASGGPGSGETQYF
TRBV28	.	TRBJ1-1	.	TGTGCCAGCAGTTTAACCGGGCTGGGGAACACTGAAGCTTTCTTT	CASSLTGLGNTEAFF
TRBV27	.	TRBJ1-2	.	TGTGCCAGCAGTTTACTCGGGGAGGTTGGGCCTAACTATGGCTACACCTTC	CASSLLGEVGPNYGYTF
TRBV10-3	.	TRBJ1-2	.	TGTGCCATCAGTGAGTCGGTGCCCTATGGCTACACCTTC	CAISESVPYGYTF
TRBV5-6	.	TRBJ2-7	TRBD2	TGTGCCAGCAGCTTAGGGACTAGCGGCTACGAGCAGTACTTC	CASSLGTSGYEQYF
TRBV5-5	.	TRBJ1-1	TRBD1	TGTGCCAGCAGCCTAGGACAGGGGGCGTTGTCCACTGAAGCTTTCTTT	CASSLGQGALSTEAFF
TRBV7-3	.	TRBJ2-1	.	TGTGCCAGCAGCCCCGGCGGACAGATATCCTACAATGAGCAGTTCTTC	CASSPGGQISYNEQFF
TRBV13	.	TRBJ2-4	.	TGTGCCAGCAGCCCCCCGGGGTCTTGGGCCAAAAACATTCAGTACTTC	CASSPPGSWAKNIQYF
TRBV23-1	.	TRBJ2-5	.	TGCGCCAGCCAGGGGGGAGGATGGGAGACCCAGTACTTC	CASQGGGWETQYF
TRBV13	.	TRBJ1-4	.	TGTGCCAGCAGCTTAACACTTGCGGGCACTAATGAAAAACTGTTTTTT	CASSLTLAGTNEKLFF
TRBV19	.	TRBJ2-5	TRBD1	TGTGCCAGTAGTATAGTGACAGGGGGCGACCAGTACTTC	CASSIVTGGDQYF
TRBV4-1	.	TRBJ1-1	.	TGCGCCAGCAGCCGGCAGGGCGCCTCGATGAACACTGAAGCTTTCTTT	CASSRQGASMNTEAFF
TRBV4-1	.	TRBJ2-3	.	TGCGCCAGCAGAGGTGGCGCAGATACGCAGTATTTT	CASRGGADTQYF
TRBV6-7	.	TRBJ1-2	.	TGTGCCAGCAGTTACTCGCCAGACTATGGCTACACCTTC	CASSYSPDYGYTF
TRBV27	.	TRBJ2-4	.	TGTGCCAGCTACAACCAGGGAGACAGAACATTCTCAGCCAAAAACATTCAGTACTTC	CASYNQGDRTFSAKNIQYF
TRBV20-1	.	TRBJ2-7	TRBD1	TGCAGTACGGGACAGGGAAACGAGCAGTACTTC	CSTGQGNEQYF
TRBV7-9	few	TRBJ1-1	.	TGTGCCAGCAGCCCCCCGGTGGGGCGTGACACTGAAGCTTTCTTT	CASSPPVGRDTEAFF